These 5 T cell receptor beta chains share one sample of origin, sequenced in a study of blood T cells in healthy people across ages. Alongside a J-beta primer mix, a sample-barcoded 5' primer served in a second PCR lasting 7 to 11 cycles. TCRdb fed the 5' RACE reads into MiXCR, producing one record per CDR3 protein. The sample consists of about 570,000 distinct CDR3 sequences, approximately 25% of them appearing once. Sample: blood. These TCRs come from a woman in her 70s in good health.

At least ten counts were recorded for this clonotype. The chain is built from TRBV28 and TRBJ2-3; 7 bases align to TRBD1. CDR3 length equals 19 residues. Unmatched junction bases numbered 12, after V lost 0 bases and J lost 0 bases. Germline-derived CDR1 and CDR2 are MDHEN and SYDVKM. The CDR3 sequence is CASSLWYRGRSSSTDTQYF. The CDR3 DNA reads as TGTGCCAGCAGTTTATGGTATAGGGGGCGATCCTCTAGCACAGATACGCAGTATTTT.

This clonotype was found a few times. The gene calls are TRBV12-3 or TRBV12-4 and TRBJ2-2, with TRBD2 matching 12 bases. Losses at the gene ends were 6 bases for V and 3 bases for J; bases not matched to a gene: 5. This CDR3 spans 16 amino acids. For the CDR3, the DNA is TGTGCCAGCAGACCTAGCGGGGGGGCGGACACCGGGGAGCTGTTTTTT. Translated: CASRPSGGADTGELFF.

This clonotype has a count of ten or more. The chain couples TRBV29-1 to TRBJ1-2; 8 bases line up with TRBD1. From germline, CDR1 is SQVTM and CDR2 ANQGSEA. The CDR3 covers 13 residues. The CDR3, as DNA: TGCAGTATGCGCAGGGGGCGAAAAGATGGCTACACCTTC. It encodes CSMRRGRKDGYTF.

This chain uses TRBV7-2 with TRBJ2-5; TRBD1 agrees at 9 bases. Germline assignment: CDR1 SGHTA and CDR2 FQGNSA. Trimming took 1 base from V and 5 from J; bases not matched to a gene: 5. There are 15 residues in the CDR3. The CDR3: CASSLGGQGMETQYF. CDR3 nucleotide sequence: TGTGCCAGCAGCTTAGGGGGACAGGGTATGGAGACCCAGTACTTC.

The chain employs TRBV5-1 and TRBJ1-6; a weak D match, TRBD1 (5 bases). The CDR3 has 16 amino acids. Germline assignment: CDR1 SGHRS and CDR2 YFSETQ. V lost 4 bases, J lost 0 bases, and 11 bases lay in between. CDR3 residues: CASSDGGSSYNSPLHF. CDR3 bases: TGCGCCAGCAGCGATGGGGGGAGCTCCTATAATTCACCCCTCCACTTT.